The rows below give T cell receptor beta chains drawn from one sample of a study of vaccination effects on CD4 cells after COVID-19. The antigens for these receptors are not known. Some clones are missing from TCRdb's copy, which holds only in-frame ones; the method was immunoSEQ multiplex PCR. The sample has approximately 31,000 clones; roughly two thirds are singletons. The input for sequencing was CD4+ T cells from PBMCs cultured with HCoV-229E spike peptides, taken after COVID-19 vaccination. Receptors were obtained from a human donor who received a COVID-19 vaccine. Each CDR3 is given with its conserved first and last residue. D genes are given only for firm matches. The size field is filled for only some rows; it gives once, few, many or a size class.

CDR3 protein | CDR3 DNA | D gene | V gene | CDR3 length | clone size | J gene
CASSPQGQGNTEAFF | TGTGCCAGCTCACCACAGGGACAGGGGAACACTGAAGCTTTCTTT | TRBD1 | TRBV18 | 15 | NA | TRBJ1-1
CASSSLSGYTDTQYF | TGTGCCAGCAGCTCCCTAAGCGGATACACAGATACGCAGTATTTT | NA | TRBV5-4 | 15 | NA | TRBJ2-3
CASSQELGQAYF | TGTGCCAGCAGCCAAGAACTCGGACAGGCATACTTC | TRBD1 | TRBV14 | 12 | NA | TRBJ1-2
CASSLTGSRGEKLFF | TGCGCCAGCAGCTTGACGGGGAGCAGGGGTGAAAAACTGTTTTTT | NA | TRBV5-1 | 15 | NA | TRBJ1-4
CASSQILDRYSGANVLTF | TGTGCCAGCAGCCAGATCCTGGACCGTTACTCTGGGGCCAACGTCCTGACTTTC | NA | TRBV3-1/TRBV3-2 | 18 | NA | TRBJ2-6
CASSPDQGALETQYF | TGTGCCAGCTCACCTGATCAGGGGGCGTTAGAGACCCAGTACTTC | TRBD1 | TRBV18 | 15 | NA | TRBJ2-5
CASNKLGVDTEAFF | TGTGCCAGCAACAAGTTAGGGGTAGACACTGAAGCTTTCTTT | NA | TRBV7-2 | 14 | NA | TRBJ1-1
CASSLGRGATYGYTF | TGTGCCAGCAGCTTGGGGCGGGGGGCGACTTATGGCTACACCTTC | NA | TRBV5-6 | 15 | NA | TRBJ1-2
CASSAGGLLNTEAFF | TGTGCCAGCAGTGCGGGGGGACTCCTGAACACTGAAGCTTTCTTT | NA | TRBV27 | 15 | NA | TRBJ1-1
CASNPTGGHNTF | TGTGCCAGCAACCCGACAGGGGGGCATAACACCTTC | TRBD1 | TRBV2 | 12 | NA | TRBJ1-2
CASSLATSYTGELFF | TGTGCCAGCAGCTTAGCAACTAGTTACACCGGGGAGCTGTTTTTT | NA | TRBV11-2 | 15 | NA | TRBJ2-2
CASGKTGTSGSHEQFF | TGTGCTAGTGGTAAGACCGGGACTAGCGGGAGCCATGAGCAGTTCTTC | TRBD2 | TRBV12-5 | 16 | NA | TRBJ2-1
CASSLGHRRDTDTQYF | TGTGCCAGCAGCTTAGGACACAGGAGAGACACAGATACGCAGTATTTT | NA | TRBV11-3 | 16 | NA | TRBJ2-3
CAWGDSNQPQHF | TGTGCCTGGGGAGACAGCAATCAGCCCCAGCATTTT | NA | TRBV30 | 12 | few | TRBJ1-5
CASSGAGGAGELFF | TGTGCCAGTAGTGGGGCGGGAGGGGCCGGGGAGCTGTTTTTT | TRBD2 | TRBV19 | 14 | NA | TRBJ2-2
CASSPSGEDYGYTF | TGTGCCAGCTCACCGAGCGGTGAGGACTATGGCTACACCTTC | NA | TRBV18 | 14 | NA | TRBJ1-2
CASTSGLGQKREQYF | TGTGCCAGCACATCAGGGTTGGGGCAAAAACGCGAGCAGTACTTC | NA | TRBV27 | 15 | NA | TRBJ2-7
CASSYPAGGEQFF | TGTGCCAGCAGTTACCCCGCAGGGGGAGAGCAGTTCTTC | TRBD1 | TRBV6-5 | 13 | NA | TRBJ2-1
CASSSRQGRTEAFF | TGTGCCAGCAGTTCCCGCCAGGGTCGGACTGAAGCTTTCTTT | NA | TRBV27 | 14 | NA | TRBJ1-1
CASSVANTGELFF | TGTGCCAGCAGTGTAGCAAACACCGGGGAGCTGTTTTTT | NA | TRBV11-2 | 13 | once | TRBJ2-2
CASSLRPWGGTYEQYF | TGTGCCAGCAGCCTTAGGCCCTGGGGCGGGACCTACGAGCAGTACTTC | NA | TRBV9 | 16 | NA | TRBJ2-7
CASSESLDTQYF | TGTGCCAGCAGTGAATCGTTGGATACGCAGTATTTT | NA | TRBV6-1 | 12 | NA | TRBJ2-3
CASSETPSAGSYEQYF | TGCGCCAGCAGTGAGACCCCCTCTGCGGGTTCATACGAGCAGTACTTC | NA | TRBV10-2 | 16 | NA | TRBJ2-7
CASRTLQGENTEAFF | TGTGCCAGCAGAACATTACAGGGGGAAAACACTGAAGCTTTCTTT | TRBD1 | TRBV6-5 | 15 | NA | TRBJ1-1
CASHRPGAGEAFF | TGTGCCAGCCACCGTCCAGGGGCGGGTGAAGCTTTCTTT | NA | TRBV6-5 | 13 | NA | TRBJ1-1
CASSQADRGNQPQHF | TGTGCCAGCAGCCAAGCGGACAGAGGCAATCAGCCCCAGCATTTT | NA | TRBV4-2 | 15 | NA | TRBJ1-5
CASSQDIARGVYEQYF | TGTGCCAGCAGCCAAGATATCGCTAGAGGGGTCTACGAGCAGTACTTC | NA | TRBV4-2 | 16 | few | TRBJ2-7
CASSSKAGRRSGELFF | TGTGCCAGCAGCTCGAAAGCGGGCAGACGTTCCGGGGAGCTGTTTTTT | NA | TRBV5-4 | 16 | NA | TRBJ2-2
CASSEGVPGELFF | TGTGCCAGCAGTGAAGGCGTGCCCGGGGAGCTGTTTTTT | NA | TRBV2 | 13 | NA | TRBJ2-2
CAISETGGGANVLTF | TGTGCCATCAGTGAGACAGGGGGTGGGGCCAACGTCCTGACTTTC | TRBD1 | TRBV10-3 | 15 | NA | TRBJ2-6
CASSLPLPGQGYEQYF | TGCGCCAGCAGCTTGCCCCTACCGGGACAGGGCTACGAGCAGTACTTC | TRBD1 | TRBV5-1 | 16 | NA | TRBJ2-7
CASKGKSSYEQYF | TGTGCCAGCAAGGGCAAGAGCTCCTACGAGCAGTACTTC | NA | TRBV6-5 | 13 | NA | TRBJ2-7
CASSLGTGWAKNIQYF | TGTGCCAGCAGCTTGGGGACAGGGTGGGCCAAAAACATTCAGTACTTC | TRBD1 | TRBV11-2 | 16 | NA | TRBJ2-4
CASSLAGTGRDAQYF | TGCGCCAGCAGCTTGGCCGGGACAGGGAGAGACGCGCAGTACTTC | TRBD1 | TRBV5-1 | 15 | NA | TRBJ2-7
CASSQVGRIYNEKLFF | TGTGCCAGCAGCCAAGTGGGGAGGATCTATAATGAAAAACTGTTTTTT | NA | TRBV3-1/TRBV3-2 | 16 | NA | TRBJ1-4
CASSLDRVGQETQYF | TGCGCCAGCAGCCTCGACAGGGTGGGACAAGAGACCCAGTACTTC | TRBD1 | TRBV4-1 | 15 | NA | TRBJ2-5